A single TCR beta chain is shown here with its context. What antigen it recognizes has not been identified. No much larger clone is present one base from it, and per-base qualities are unavailable. The CDR3 measures 15 amino acids from cysteine to phenylalanine. Only the CDR3 DNA stays, 45 bases, in frame from base 1. Trimming removed 5 bases from V and 2 bases from J, leaving 14 bases between the germline ends. Based on the germline V gene, the CDR1 and CDR2 sequences are SNHLY and FYNNEI. This entry is derived from a study of neoadjuvant nivolumab and ipilimumab in lung cancer (dated by TCRdb to the early 2020s). In the study overall: Intravenous nivolumab was dosed at 3 mg/kg on days 1, 15 and 29, and in the combination arm ipilimumab 1 mg/kg was added on day 1 only. TCR repertoires were compared between pretherapy (baseline) peripheral blood and tumors resected at surgery after neoadjuvant immune checkpoint blockade. Seven patients had matched pretherapy and resected tumor pairs analyzed, with four treated with nivolumab and three with nivolumab plus ipilimumab. A total of around 45 patients with operable NSCLC were treated in the trial, with 23 randomized to nivolumab monotherapy and some 20 randomized to nivolumab plus ipilimumab. The primary trial endpoint was the major pathologic response (MPR) rate in the intention-to-treat population in each study arm. General study outcomes and caveats: No significant correlation was found between TCR clonality and pathologic tumor regression, and only one major-pathologic-response sample was available for the clonality analysis. Pretherapy blood TCR richness correlated positively with richness in tumors resected after neoadjuvant therapy (Spearman R ≈ 0.79). Greater TCR richness and clonality were observed in resected tumors than in tumor-adjacent uninvolved lung, and increases were observed in more dual-therapy-treated tumors. A small number of samples was subjected to TCR sequencing. From pretherapy to surgery, increases in tumor T-cell richness and clonality were observed in three of three dual-therapy tumors but in only two of four nivolumab-treated tumors.

This specimen's time point label, per the study, means: pretherapy, before neoadjuvant immune checkpoint inhibitors. Samples were obtained from the phase 2 randomized NEOSTAR trial, in which neoadjuvant nivolumab or nivolumab plus ipilimumab followed by surgery was tested in operable NSCLC. The library was made by the immunoSEQ multiplex PCR assay. For the original study's pipeline: Repertoires were summarized by richness and clonality, and significantly expanded and contracted clones were identified between pre- and post-therapy samples. TCRdb took over this immuneACCESS table, retaining in-frame rearrangements with V and J assigned. Such tables are incomplete; in checked studies, under half of the missing clones stem from an unresolved V gene, and the remainder is unexplained. V and J calls and clone size are given by that table; D and trimming were obtained from the DNA. The sample table records 1,500 to 2,500 clones; 81% of these occur just once. The top ten clones comprise 3.5% to 5.5% of the sample.

The receptor chain draws on TRBV2 and TRBJ2-3, with the D gene call left open. This TCR came from an adult with non-small cell lung cancer. The sequencing used tumor tissue, collected before neoadjuvant nivolumab, alone or with ipilimumab. The CDR3 in this case is CASSQSEKVTDTQYF. Here is the DNA: TGTGCCAGCAGTCAAAGCGAAAAAGTCACAGATACGCAGTATTTT.